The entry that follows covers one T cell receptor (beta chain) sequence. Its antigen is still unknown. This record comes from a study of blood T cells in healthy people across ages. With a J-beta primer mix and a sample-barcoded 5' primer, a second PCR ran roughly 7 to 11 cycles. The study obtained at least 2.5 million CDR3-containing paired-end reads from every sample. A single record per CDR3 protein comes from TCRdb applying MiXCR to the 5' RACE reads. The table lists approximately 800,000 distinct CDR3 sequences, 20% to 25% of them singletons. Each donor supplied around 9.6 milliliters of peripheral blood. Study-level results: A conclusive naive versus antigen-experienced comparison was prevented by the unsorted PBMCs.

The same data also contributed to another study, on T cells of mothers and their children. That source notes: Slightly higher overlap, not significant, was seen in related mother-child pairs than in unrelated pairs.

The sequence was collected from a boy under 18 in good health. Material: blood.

Written as DNA, the CDR3 is TGCACCGCGACAGGTGATAGCAATCAGCCCCAGCATTTT. Translation: CTATGDSNQPQHF. The chain couples TRBV20-1 to TRBJ1-5, with TRBD1 as a possible D gene (6 bases). The length of the CDR3 is 13 residues. CDR1 and CDR2 (germline): DFQATT, SNEGSKA (reference sequence).